The T cell receptor beta chain under discussion was sequenced for a study of tumour-infiltrating T cells in Burkitt lymphoma. About the research overall: Overall and progression-free survival were predicted by productive clonality. Study results and limitations: Public clonotypes, several, appeared across numerous Burkitt lymphoma patients.

CDR3 size: 14 residues. With regard to this clone: Its antigen is unknown.

Sequencing was performed with immunoSEQ multiplex PCR; in TCRdb, only in-frame clones are kept and a portion is missing. The table has around 45,000 clones, roughly 30% seen once. Sequenced material: tumor tissue. The clonotype was recovered from a human donor with Burkitt lymphoma. The rearrangement joins TRBV12-2 to TRBJ2-7; TRBD1 is the table's D call and was not checked against the DNA. TRBV12-2 is a recognized pseudogene. The CDR3 sequence is CASQNRGYGYEQYF. The CDR3 DNA follows: TGTGCAAGTCAGAACAGGGGGTACGGCTACGAGCAGTACTTC.